A single sample gave rise to the 15 T cell receptor beta chains below, sequenced in a study of T-cell memory formation after mild COVID-19. Using its own MiXCR run on the 5' RACE reads, TCRdb lists one record per CDR3 protein. The sample records roughly 120,000 distinct CDR3 sequences, about 20% being singletons. Sequences were obtained from PBMCs or a T cell subset sorted from them (not recorded which). Receptors originate from a man aged 18 to 29 who had mild COVID-19 (a few samples of this study predate the infection). Cell type and time point are not known.

This chain joins TRBV4-1 and TRBJ1-1; D unclear. The CDR3 runs to 12 residues. The V and J ends lost 4 bases and 10 bases respectively, with 13 bases between them. CDR1 is MGHRA and CDR2 is YSYEKL in the germline V gene. The CDR3 DNA reads as TGCGCCAGCAGCCCTCCGATGGGCGGAGCTTTCTTT. This translates into CASSPPMGGAFF.

This clonotype was counted many times. This chain connects TRBV9 to TRBJ2-2; 11 positions agree with TRBD2. The CDR3 loop spans 18 amino acids. J was trimmed by 1 base and V by 0 bases; bases with no gene match: 5. Per the germline V gene, CDR1 is SGDLS and CDR2 is YYNGEE. The DNA for the CDR3 is TGTGCCAGCAGCGTAGGGCTAGCGGGGGGAGTGAACACCGGGGAGCTGTTTTTT. Residues: CASSVGLAGGVNTGELFF. Full variable domain (outside the CDR3, taken from reference TRBV9 and TRBJ2-2): DSGVTQTPKHLITATGQRVTLRCSPRSGDLSVYWYQQSLDQGLQFLIQYYNGEERAKGNILERFSAQQFPDLHSELNLSSLELGDSALYFCASSVGLAGGVNTGELFFGEGSRLTVL.

This clonotype has at least ten counts. V is TRBV5-6 and J is TRBJ1-2; no definite D call. Trimming shortened V by 6 bases and J by 5 bases, and 20 bases separated the two germline ends. The CDR3 is 15 amino acids. The V gene's germline CDR1 is SGHDT and CDR2 YYEEEE. CDR3 in DNA: TGTGCCAGCATCGCGAGGACGGCCTGGGGTTATGGCTACACCTTC. This sequence encodes CASIARTAWGYGYTF.

The chain links TRBV7-6 to TRBJ2-7, with D possibly being TRBD2 (5 bases). V lost 5 bases and J lost 0, with 8 bases in between. The CDR3 spans 13 residues. Germline V CDR1 and CDR2: SGHVS, FNYEAQ. The CDR3 spells CASSLGDSYEQYF. In DNA, the CDR3 is TGTGCCAGCAGCCTGGGAGACTCCTACGAGCAGTACTTC.

This clonotype occurred a few times. CDR3 protein: CASSPRVGFGWAPDTQYF. CDR3 DNA: TGTGCCAGCAGCCCCAGGGTAGGGTTTGGTTGGGCCCCAGATACGCAGTATTTT. The rearrangement links TRBV7-2 to TRBJ2-3; D perhaps matches TRBD1 (5 bases). Germline CDR1 and CDR2: SGHTA and FQGNSA. With 5 bases removed from V and 4 bases from J, the gap between germline ends came to 25 bases. CDR3 length equals 18 residues.

This chain uses TRBV4-1 with TRBJ2-1; D gene ambiguous. The CDR3 runs 13 residues. V lost 1 base and J lost 7, with 8 bases in between. The germline CDR1 and CDR2 sequences are MGHRA and YSYEKL. The CDR3, as DNA: TGCGCCAGCAGCCAAGGGCAGTGGAATGAGCAGTTCTTC. Its protein is CASSQGQWNEQFF.

This clonotype occurred a few times. J is TRBJ2-1 and V is TRBV11-3, with D tentatively TRBD2 (5 bases). The CDR3 has 13 residues. CDR1 is SGHNT and CDR2 is YENEEA in the germline V gene. Trimming shortened V by 5 bases and J by 10 bases, and 15 bases separated the two germline ends. Here the CDR3 reads CASSPTNSNEQFF. For the CDR3, the DNA is TGTGCCAGCAGCCCGACTAACTCGAACGAGCAGTTCTTC. Full variable domain (remainder filled in from reference TRBV11-3 and TRBJ2-1): EAGVVQSPRYKIIEKKQPVAFWCNPISGHNTLYWYLQNLGQGPELLIRYENEEAVDDSQLPKDRFSAERLKGVDSTLKIQPAELGDSAVYLCASSPTNSNEQFFGPGTRLTVL.

This clonotype was detected a few times. This chain joins TRBV6-5 and TRBJ2-2, with no clear D. Trimming shortened V by 2 bases and J by 2 bases, and 9 bases separated the two germline ends. Per the germline V gene, CDR1 is MNHEY and CDR2 is SVGAGI. The CDR3 is 15 residues long. The CDR3 DNA sequence: TGTGCCAGCAGTTACGGGCAGATCAACACCGGGGAGCTGTTTTTT. Its translation: CASSYGQINTGELFF.

V is TRBV6-5 and J is TRBJ2-3; D gene unclear. The ends were cut back, 2 bases at V and 6 bases at J, with 12 bases in the middle. Germline CDR1 is MNHEY and CDR2 is SVGAGI. This CDR3 spans 14 amino acids. The CDR3 nucleotides are TGTGCCAGCAGTTACGTGGCACTGCGGGATACGCAGTATTTT. Encoded protein: CASSYVALRDTQYF.

The chain links TRBV27 to TRBJ1-5, with 9 bases that match TRBD1. The CDR3 is made up of 17 amino acids. The V gene's germline CDR1 is MNHEY and CDR2 SMNVEV (reference sequence). The ends lost 6 bases at V and 5 bases at J; junction bases unmatched: 14. In DNA form, the CDR3 reads TGTGCCAGCAGCTCTCGGCGGGACAGGGAGGAAGATCAGCCCCAGCATTTT. As protein: CASSSRRDREEDQPQHF.

This clonotype was found a few times. The rearrangement links TRBV20-1 to TRBJ2-2, with D perhaps matching TRBD2 (5 bases). Per germline, CDR1 DFQATT and CDR2 SNEGSKA (reference sequence). The germline V and J ends were trimmed by 0 bases and 3 bases, with 14 bases remaining between them. This CDR3 is built from 16 residues. The CDR3 region is CSARDRASRHTGELFF. CDR3 nucleotides: TGCAGTGCTAGAGATCGGGCTAGCCGACACACCGGGGAGCTGTTTTTT.

The J gene is TRBJ2-7, the V gene TRBV6-6, with 7 positions matching TRBD1. The germline CDR1 and CDR2 sequences are MNHNY and SVGAGI (reference sequence). The CDR3 consists of 14 residues. Trimming removed 5 bases from V and 2 bases from J; junction bases left unmatched: 6. CDR3 protein: CASSNRDSPYEQYF. The CDR3 nucleotides read TGTGCCAGCAGTAACCGGGACAGCCCCTACGAGCAGTACTTC.

This clonotype was counted between two and nine times. V gene TRBV5-1 combines with J gene TRBJ1-1, with D tentatively TRBD1 (5 bases). This CDR3 has 16 amino acids. The germline CDR1 and CDR2 sequences are SGHRS and YFSETQ. V gave up 3 bases and J gave up 2 bases, with 17 bases separating them. The CDR3 here is CASSWDPKGFNTEAFF. CDR3 DNA sequence: TGCGCCAGCAGCTGGGACCCGAAGGGATTCAACACTGAAGCTTTCTTT.

This clonotype was seen a handful of times. The J gene is TRBJ1-2, the V gene TRBV27; no reliable D call. Germline CDR1 and CDR2: MNHEY and SMNVEV (reference sequence). The length of the CDR3 is 17 residues. Deletions cut 5 bases from V and 7 bases from J, with 26 bases between. CDR3 sequence: CASSLRSGMIPPSGYTF. The CDR3 bases are TGTGCCAGCAGTCTACGATCCGGGATGATACCTCCCAGTGGCTACACCTTC.

This clonotype was detected a few times. The gene calls are TRBV6-5 and TRBJ2-3, with TRBD1 matching 11 bases. V dropped 5 bases and J dropped 5; count of bases not matched to a gene: 6. This CDR3 comprises 15 residues. In germline, CDR1 is MNHEY, CDR2 SVGAGI. The CDR3 protein is CASSGGQGVRDTQYF. CDR3 nucleotide sequence: TGTGCCAGCAGTGGGGGACAGGGGGTTAGAGATACGCAGTATTTT.